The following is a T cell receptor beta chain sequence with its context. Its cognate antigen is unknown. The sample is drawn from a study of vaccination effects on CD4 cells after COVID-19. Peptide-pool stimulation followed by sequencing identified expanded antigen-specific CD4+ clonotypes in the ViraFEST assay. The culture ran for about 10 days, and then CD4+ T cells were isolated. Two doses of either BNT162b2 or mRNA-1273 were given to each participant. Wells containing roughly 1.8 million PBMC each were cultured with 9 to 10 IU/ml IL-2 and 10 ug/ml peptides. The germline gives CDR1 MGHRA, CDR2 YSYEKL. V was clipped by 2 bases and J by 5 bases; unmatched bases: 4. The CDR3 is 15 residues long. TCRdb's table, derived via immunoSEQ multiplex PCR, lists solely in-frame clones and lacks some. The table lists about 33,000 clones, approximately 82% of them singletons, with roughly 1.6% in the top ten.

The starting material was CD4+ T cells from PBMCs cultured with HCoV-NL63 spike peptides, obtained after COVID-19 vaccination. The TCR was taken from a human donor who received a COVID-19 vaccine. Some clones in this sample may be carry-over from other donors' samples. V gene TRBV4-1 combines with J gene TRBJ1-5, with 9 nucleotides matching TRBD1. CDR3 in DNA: TGCGCCAGCAGCCAAACCGGGACAGGGCATCAGCCCCAGCATTTT. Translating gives CASSQTGTGHQPQHF.